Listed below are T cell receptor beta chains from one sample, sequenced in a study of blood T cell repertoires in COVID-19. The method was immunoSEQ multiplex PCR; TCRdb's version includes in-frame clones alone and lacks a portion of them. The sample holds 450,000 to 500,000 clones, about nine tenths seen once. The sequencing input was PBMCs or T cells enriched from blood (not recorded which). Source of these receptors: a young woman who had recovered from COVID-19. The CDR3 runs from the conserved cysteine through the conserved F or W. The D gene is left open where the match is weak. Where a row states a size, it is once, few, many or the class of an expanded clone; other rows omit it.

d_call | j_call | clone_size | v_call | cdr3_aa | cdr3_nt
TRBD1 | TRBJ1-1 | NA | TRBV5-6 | CASSFRGRSTEAFF | TGTGCCAGCAGCTTTAGGGGGCGGAGCACTGAAGCTTTCTTT
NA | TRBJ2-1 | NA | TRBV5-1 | CASTVAGEQFF | TGCGCCAGCACAGTAGCCGGTGAGCAGTTCTTC
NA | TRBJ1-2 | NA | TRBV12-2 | CASRLGCRHNYGYTF | TGTGCAAGTCGCTTAGGGTGCCGACACAACTATGGCTACACCTTC
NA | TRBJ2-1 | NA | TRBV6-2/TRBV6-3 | CASSYSRPGTNEQFF | TGTGCCAGCAGTTACTCCCGACCCGGGACAAACGAGCAGTTCTTC
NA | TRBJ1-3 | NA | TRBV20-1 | CSAGGYLTGNTIYF | TGCAGTGCTGGTGGCTACCTTACTGGAAACACCATATATTTT
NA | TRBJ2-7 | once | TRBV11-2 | CASSLFRVYEQYF | TGTGCCAGCAGCTTATTCAGGGTCTACGAGCAGTACTTC
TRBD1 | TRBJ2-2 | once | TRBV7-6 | CASSLRTGGNTGELFF | TGTGCCAGCAGCCTCCGGACAGGCGGGAACACCGGGGAGCTGTTTTTT
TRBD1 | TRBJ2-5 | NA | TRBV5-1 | CASSFGTGGAGETQYF | TGCGCCAGCAGCTTCGGGACAGGGGGCGCGGGAGAGACCCAGTACTTC
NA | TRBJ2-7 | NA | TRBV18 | CASSPGPPYEQYF | TGTGCCAGCTCCCCAGGGCCCCCCTACGAGCAGTACTTC
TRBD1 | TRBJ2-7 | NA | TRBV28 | CASSFRQGSSYEQYF | TGTGCCAGCAGTTTTCGACAGGGGAGCTCCTACGAGCAGTACTTC
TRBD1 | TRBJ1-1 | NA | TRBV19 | CASSIRGQGDTEAFF | TGTGCCAGTAGTATAAGGGGGCAGGGGGACACTGAAGCTTTCTTT
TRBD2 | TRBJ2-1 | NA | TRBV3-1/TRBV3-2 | CASSQGEGTEQFF | TGTGCCAGCAGCCAAGGGGAGGGGACCGAGCAGTTCTTC
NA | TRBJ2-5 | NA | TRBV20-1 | CSARSPETQYF | TGCAGTGCTAGAAGCCCAGAGACCCAGTACTTC
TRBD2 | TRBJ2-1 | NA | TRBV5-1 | CASSAQRDYNEQFF | TGCGCCAGCAGCGCCCAGCGGGACTACAATGAGCAGTTCTTC
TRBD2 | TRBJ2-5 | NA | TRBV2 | CASSVELAGGQETQYF | TGTGCCAGCAGTGTGGAGTTAGCGGGGGGGCAAGAGACCCAGTACTTC
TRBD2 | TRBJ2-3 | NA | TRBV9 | CASSDSGGTDTQYF | TGTGCCAGCAGCGATAGCGGGGGCACAGATACGCAGTATTTT
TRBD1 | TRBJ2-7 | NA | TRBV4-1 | CASSRGQGGNEQYF | TGCGCCAGCAGCCGGGGACAGGGTGGAAACGAGCAGTACTTC
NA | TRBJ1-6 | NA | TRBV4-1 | CASSQAIQGTLHF | TGCGCCAGCAGCCAAGCAATACAGGGAACCCTCCACTTT
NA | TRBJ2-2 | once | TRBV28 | CASSVISWGGLTGELFF | TGTGCCAGCAGTGTTATCAGTTGGGGGGGGCTGACCGGGGAGCTGTTTTTT
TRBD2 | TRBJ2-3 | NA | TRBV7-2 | CASSDSRGGPLTDTQYF | TGTGCCAGCAGCGACTCTCGGGGGGGTCCACTCACAGATACGCAGTATTTT
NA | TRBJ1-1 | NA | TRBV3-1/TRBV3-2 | CASSQEKAQAAFF | TGTGCCAGCAGCCAAGAAAAGGCTCAGGCCGCTTTCTTT
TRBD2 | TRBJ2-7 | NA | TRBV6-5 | CASSSGGALGYEQYF | TGTGCCAGCAGTAGCGGGGGGGCCCTCGGGTACGAGCAGTACTTC
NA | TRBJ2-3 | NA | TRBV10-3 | CAISLQGGDTDTQYF | TGTGCCATCAGCCTACAAGGGGGAGATACAGATACGCAGTATTTT
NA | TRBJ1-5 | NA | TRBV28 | CAFGGGNQPQHF | TGTGCTTTCGGAGGGGGCAATCAGCCCCAGCATTTT
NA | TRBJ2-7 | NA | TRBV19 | CASSSLIRDVGQYF | TGTGCCAGTAGTTCACTAATACGGGATGTAGGGCAGTACTTC
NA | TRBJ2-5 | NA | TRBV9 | CASSSPDGLNETQYF | TGTGCCAGCTCTTCACCAGATGGGCTAAATGAGACCCAGTACTTC
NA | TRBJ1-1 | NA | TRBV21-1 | CASSRGLPNTEAFF | TGTGCCAGCAGCAGGGGCCTACCGAACACTGAAGCTTTCTTT
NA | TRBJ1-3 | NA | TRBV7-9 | CASSLVQNRRNTIYF | TGTGCCAGCAGCTTGGTACAGAACAGACGAAACACCATATATTTT
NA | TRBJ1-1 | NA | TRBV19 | CASSIQGKDAEAFF | TGTGCCAGTAGTATTCAGGGGAAGGACGCTGAAGCTTTCTTT
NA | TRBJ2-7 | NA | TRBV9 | CASSPSGVPYEQYF | TGTGCCAGCAGCCCTTCAGGGGTTCCCTACGAGCAGTACTTC
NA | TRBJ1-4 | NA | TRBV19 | CASTGKANEKLFF | TGTGCCAGTACAGGGAAGGCTAATGAAAAACTGTTTTTT
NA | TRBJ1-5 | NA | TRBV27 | CASSSSGSISNQPQHF | TGTGCCAGCAGTTCATCCGGGTCGATTTCCAATCAGCCCCAGCATTTT
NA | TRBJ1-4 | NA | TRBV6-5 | CAGSQGPNEKLFF | TGTGCCGGCAGCCAGGGGCCTAATGAAAAACTGTTTTTT
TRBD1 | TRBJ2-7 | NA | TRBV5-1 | CASSLRTGLEQYF | TGCGCCAGCAGCCTGCGGACAGGGCTCGAGCAGTACTTC
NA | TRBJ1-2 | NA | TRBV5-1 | CASSLDRTNYGYTF | TGCGCCAGCAGCTTGGACAGGACTAACTATGGCTACACCTTC
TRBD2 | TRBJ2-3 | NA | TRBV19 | CASRAGGLDTDTQYF | TGTGCCAGTAGGGCGGGGGGACTAGACACAGATACGCAGTATTTT
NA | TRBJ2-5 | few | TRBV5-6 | CASSLAETQYF | TGTGCCAGCAGCTTGGCGGAGACCCAGTACTTC
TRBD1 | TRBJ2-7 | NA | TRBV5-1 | CASSLAGTGGSEEQYF | TGCGCCAGCAGCTTGGCCGGGACAGGGGGCTCTGAAGAGCAGTACTTC
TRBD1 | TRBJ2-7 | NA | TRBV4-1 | CASSPRDRGGSYEQYF | TGCGCCAGCAGCCCCAGAGACAGGGGAGGCTCCTACGAGCAGTACTTC
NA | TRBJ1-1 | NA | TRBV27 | CASRKLGGRSLNTEAFF | TGTGCCAGCAGGAAGCTCGGGGGGCGAAGTCTGAACACTGAAGCTTTCTTT
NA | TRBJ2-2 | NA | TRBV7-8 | CASSLFGKAAAYNTGELFF | TGTGCCAGCAGCTTATTCGGAAAAGCGGCAGCTTATAACACCGGGGAGCTGTTTTTT
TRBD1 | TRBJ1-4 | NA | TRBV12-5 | CASGWGTGGNEKLFF | TGTGCTAGTGGTTGGGGGACAGGGGGCAATGAAAAACTGTTTTTT
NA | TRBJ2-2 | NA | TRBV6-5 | CASKGGELFF | TGTGCCAGCAAGGGGGGGGAGCTGTTTTTT
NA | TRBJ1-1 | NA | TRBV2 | CASMGPQGMVTEAFF | TGTGCCAGCATGGGGCCCCAGGGGATGGTCACTGAAGCTTTCTTT
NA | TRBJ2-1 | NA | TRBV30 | CAWNTAGAKDEQFF | TGTGCCTGGAACACGGCGGGGGCTAAGGATGAGCAGTTCTTC
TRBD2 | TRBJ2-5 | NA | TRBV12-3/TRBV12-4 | CASSRSGGKTQYF | TGTGCCAGCAGCCGTAGCGGGGGGAAGACCCAGTACTTC
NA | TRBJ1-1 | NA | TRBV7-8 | CASSLQGGTLKGTEAFF | TGTGCCAGCAGCTTACAGGGAGGAACACTGAAGGGCACTGAAGCTTTCTTT
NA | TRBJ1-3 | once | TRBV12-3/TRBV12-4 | CASSFRRANTIYF | TGTGCCAGCAGTTTTCGGAGGGCCAACACCATATATTTT
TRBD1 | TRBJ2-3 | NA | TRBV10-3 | CAIGNRGQLAADTQYF | TGTGCCATCGGGAACAGGGGGCAATTGGCGGCAGATACGCAGTATTTT
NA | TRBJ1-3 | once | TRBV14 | CASSLQASGNTIYF | TGTGCCAGCAGCCTACAGGCCTCTGGAAACACCATATATTTT
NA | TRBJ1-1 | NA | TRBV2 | CASRVGHFSTEAFF | TGTGCCAGCAGGGTCGGACACTTTTCCACTGAAGCTTTCTTT
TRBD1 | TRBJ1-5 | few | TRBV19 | CASSSTGGEYYQGQPQHF | TGTGCCAGTAGTTCGACAGGGGGCGAGTACTACCAAGGACAGCCCCAGCATTTT
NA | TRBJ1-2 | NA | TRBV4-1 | CASSQLGLKYNGYTF | TGCGCCAGCAGCCAACTAGGACTAAAGTATAATGGCTACACCTTC
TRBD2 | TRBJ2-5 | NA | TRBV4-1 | CASSPLFLAGGQETQYF | TGCGCCAGCAGCCCACTCTTTCTAGCGGGGGGGCAAGAGACCCAGTACTTC
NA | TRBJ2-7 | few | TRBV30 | CAWSRTAAFAGESYEQYF | TGTGCCTGGAGCCGTACGGCGGCTTTTGCAGGGGAATCCTACGAGCAGTACTTC
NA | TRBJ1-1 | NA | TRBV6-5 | CATRREYTEAFF | TGTGCCACCCGAAGGGAGTACACTGAAGCTTTCTTT
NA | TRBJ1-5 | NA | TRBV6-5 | CASINRGGDQPQHF | TGTGCCAGCATAAATCGCGGCGGGGACCAGCCCCAGCATTTT
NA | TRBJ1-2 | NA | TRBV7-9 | CASSGLKGDGYTF | TGTGCCAGCAGCGGCCTCAAGGGAGATGGCTACACCTTC
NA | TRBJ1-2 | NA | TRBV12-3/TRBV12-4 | CASSAGLKGYTF | TGTGCCAGCAGCGCAGGGTTAAAGGGCTACACCTTC